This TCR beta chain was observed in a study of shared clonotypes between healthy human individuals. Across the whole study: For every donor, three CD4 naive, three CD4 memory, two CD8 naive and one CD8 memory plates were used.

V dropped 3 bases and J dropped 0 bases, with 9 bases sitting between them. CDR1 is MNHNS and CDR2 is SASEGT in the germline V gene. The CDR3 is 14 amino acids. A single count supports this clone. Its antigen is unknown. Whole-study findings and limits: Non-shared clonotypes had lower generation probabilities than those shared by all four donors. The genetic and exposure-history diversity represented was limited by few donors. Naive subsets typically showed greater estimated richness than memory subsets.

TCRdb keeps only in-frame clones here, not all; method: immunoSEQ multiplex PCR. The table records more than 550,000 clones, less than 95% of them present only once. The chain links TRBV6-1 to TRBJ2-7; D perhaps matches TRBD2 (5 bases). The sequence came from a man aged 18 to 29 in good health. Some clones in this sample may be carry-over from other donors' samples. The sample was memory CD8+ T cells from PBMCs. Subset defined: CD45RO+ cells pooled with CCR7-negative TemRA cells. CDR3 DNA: TGTGCCAGCAGTGATACGGGGATCTCCTACGAGCAGTACTTC. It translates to CASSDTGISYEQYF.